This record looks at one T cell receptor beta chain sequence and its context. These data come from a study of blood T cell repertoires in COVID-19. CDR3 size: 14 residues. The V gene lost 7 bases and the J gene lost 4 bases, with 13 bases spanning the gap. The germline gives CDR1 MNHEY, CDR2 SVGAGI. Per the original methods: Reference gene primers were amplified, and this amplification served to estimate nucleated cell counts. The repertoire was sequenced with immunoSEQ multiplex PCR; TCRdb's copy has only in-frame clones and lacks some. The V and J calls and clone size are taken from that table; D and trimming were inferred from the DNA. The sample holds over 250,000 clones, around 85% seen once.

Sequencing was done on a sample of peripheral blood. This receptor was obtained from a human donor with COVID-19, enrolled during active disease. The donor label of this sample is uncertain. The chain carries TRBV6-5 and TRBJ1-4, with D perhaps matching TRBD1 (6 bases). The CDR3 here is CASTQGGVNEKLFF. In nucleotides, the CDR3 is TGTGCCAGCACCCAAGGGGGGGTTAATGAAAAACTGTTTTTT.